This TCR beta chain was obtained from a study of cytomegalovirus exposure and HLA in healthy donors. Study results and caveats: Whilst most TCR sequences proved rare, a subset of public TCRs occurred across many donors. The authors excluded some V segments, including TRBV6-2 and TRBV6-3, as indistinguishable. A later analysis linked a missense DCLRE1C variant to TCR beta V- and J-gene trimming.

The CDR3 runs 15 residues. CDR1 and CDR2 from the germline V gene are LGHNA and YSLEER. Primers for the PCR totalled 60 Vbeta and 13 Jbeta. Some clones are missing from TCRdb's copy, which holds only in-frame ones; the method was immunoSEQ multiplex PCR. The data contain 150,000 to 200,000 clones, about 70% of them singletons. About this clone: Its target is unknown.

The clonotype comes from a woman aged 35 to 49 in good health and CMV-seropositive. The sequencing sample was made of PBMCs. The chain has TRBV4-3 and TRBJ2-5; TRBD2 matches at 12 bases. The better agreement between TRBJ2-7 and the DNA end casts doubt on the J call. CDR3 DNA: TGCGCCAGCAGCCATGGACTAGCGGGAAACTACGAGCAGTACTTC. Protein sequence: CASSHGLAGNYEQYF.